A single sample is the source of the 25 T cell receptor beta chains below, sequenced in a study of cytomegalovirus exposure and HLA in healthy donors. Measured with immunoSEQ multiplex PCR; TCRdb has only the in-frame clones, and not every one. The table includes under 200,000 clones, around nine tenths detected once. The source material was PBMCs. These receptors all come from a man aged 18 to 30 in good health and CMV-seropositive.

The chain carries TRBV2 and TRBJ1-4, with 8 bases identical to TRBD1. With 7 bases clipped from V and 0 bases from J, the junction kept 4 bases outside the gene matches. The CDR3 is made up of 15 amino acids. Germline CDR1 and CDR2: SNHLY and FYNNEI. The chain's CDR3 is CASKGQGATNEKLFF. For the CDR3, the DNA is TGTGCCAGCAAAGGACAGGGAGCAACTAATGAAAAACTGTTTTTT.

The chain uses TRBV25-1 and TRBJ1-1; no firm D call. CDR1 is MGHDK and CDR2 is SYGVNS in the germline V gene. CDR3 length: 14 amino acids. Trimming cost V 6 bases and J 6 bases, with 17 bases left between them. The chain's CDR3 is CASRQGGKQPEAFF. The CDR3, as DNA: TGTGCCAGCAGGCAAGGAGGGAAGCAACCTGAAGCTTTCTTT.

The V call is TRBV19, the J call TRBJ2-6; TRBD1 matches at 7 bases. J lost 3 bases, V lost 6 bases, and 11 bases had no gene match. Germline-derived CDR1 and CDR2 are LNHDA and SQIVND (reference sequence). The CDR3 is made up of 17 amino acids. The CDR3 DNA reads TGTGCCAGTAGCCGTGGACAGGCGCTTCTTGGGGCCAACGTCCTGACTTTC. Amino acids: CASSRGQALLGANVLTF.

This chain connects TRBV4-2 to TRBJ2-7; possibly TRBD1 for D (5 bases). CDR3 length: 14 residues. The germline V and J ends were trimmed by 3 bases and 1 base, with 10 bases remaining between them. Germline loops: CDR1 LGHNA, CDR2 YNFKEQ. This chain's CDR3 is CASSHGAGSYEQYF. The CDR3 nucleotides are TGTGCCAGCAGCCACGGTGCAGGGTCCTACGAGCAGTACTTC.

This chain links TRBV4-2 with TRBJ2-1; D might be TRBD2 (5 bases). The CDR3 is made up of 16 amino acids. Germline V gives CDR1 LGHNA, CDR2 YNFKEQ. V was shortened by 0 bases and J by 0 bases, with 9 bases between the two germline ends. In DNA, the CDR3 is TGTGCCAGCAGCCAAGAAGCGGCGAGCTCCTACAATGAGCAGTTCTTC. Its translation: CASSQEAASSYNEQFF.

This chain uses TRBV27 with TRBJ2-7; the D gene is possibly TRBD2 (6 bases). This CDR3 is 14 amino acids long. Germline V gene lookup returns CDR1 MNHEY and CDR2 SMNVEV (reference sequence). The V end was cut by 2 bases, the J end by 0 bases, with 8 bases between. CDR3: CASSLGEVSYEQYF. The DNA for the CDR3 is TGTGCCAGCAGTTTAGGGGAGGTCTCCTACGAGCAGTACTTC.

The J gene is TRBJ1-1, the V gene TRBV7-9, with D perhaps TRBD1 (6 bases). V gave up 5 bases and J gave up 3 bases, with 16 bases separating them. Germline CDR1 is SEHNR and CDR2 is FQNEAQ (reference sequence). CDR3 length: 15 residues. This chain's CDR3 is CASSHHRVSDTEAFF. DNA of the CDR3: TGTGCCAGCAGCCATCACAGGGTTTCGGACACTGAAGCTTTCTTT.

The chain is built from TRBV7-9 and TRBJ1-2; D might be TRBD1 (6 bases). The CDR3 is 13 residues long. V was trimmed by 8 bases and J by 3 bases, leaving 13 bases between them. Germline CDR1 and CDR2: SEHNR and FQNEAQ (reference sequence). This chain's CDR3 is CASGTRGHYGYTF. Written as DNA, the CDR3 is TGTGCCAGCGGGACCAGGGGACACTATGGCTACACCTTC.

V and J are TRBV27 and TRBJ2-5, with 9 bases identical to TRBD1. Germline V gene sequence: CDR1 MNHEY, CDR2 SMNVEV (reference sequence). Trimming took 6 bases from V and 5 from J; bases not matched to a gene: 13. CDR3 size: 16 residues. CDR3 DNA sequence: TGTGCCAGCAGGGTGTCACCGGGACAGGGACTGGAGACCCAGTACTTC. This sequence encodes CASRVSPGQGLETQYF.

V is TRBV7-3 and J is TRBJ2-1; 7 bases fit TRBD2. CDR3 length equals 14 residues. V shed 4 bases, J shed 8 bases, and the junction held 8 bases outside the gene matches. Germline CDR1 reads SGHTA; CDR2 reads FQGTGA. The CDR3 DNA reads TGTGCCAGCAGCTCTCAGGGAGGGTTGGATGAGCAGTTCTTC. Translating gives CASSSQGGLDEQFF.

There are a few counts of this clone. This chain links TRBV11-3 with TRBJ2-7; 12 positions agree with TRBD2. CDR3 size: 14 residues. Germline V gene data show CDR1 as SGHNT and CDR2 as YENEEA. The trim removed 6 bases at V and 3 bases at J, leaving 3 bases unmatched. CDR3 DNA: TGTGCCAGCAGGAAGACTAGCGGGAGCTACGAGCAGTACTTC. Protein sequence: CASRKTSGSYEQYF.

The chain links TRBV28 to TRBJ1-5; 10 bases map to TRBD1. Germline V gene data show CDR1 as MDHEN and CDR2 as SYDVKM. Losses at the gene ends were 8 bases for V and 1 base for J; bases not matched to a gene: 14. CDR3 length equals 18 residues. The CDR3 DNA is TGTGCCAGCGAATTACGATCCCCGGGACAGGGGAGCAATCAGCCCCAGCATTTT. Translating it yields CASELRSPGQGSNQPQHF.

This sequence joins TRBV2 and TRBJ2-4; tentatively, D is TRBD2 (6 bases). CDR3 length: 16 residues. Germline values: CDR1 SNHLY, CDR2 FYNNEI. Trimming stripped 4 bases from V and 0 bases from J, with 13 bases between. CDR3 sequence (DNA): TGTGCCAGCAGTGGAGGAGGGCCACTAGCCAAAAACATTCAGTACTTC. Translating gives CASSGGGPLAKNIQYF.

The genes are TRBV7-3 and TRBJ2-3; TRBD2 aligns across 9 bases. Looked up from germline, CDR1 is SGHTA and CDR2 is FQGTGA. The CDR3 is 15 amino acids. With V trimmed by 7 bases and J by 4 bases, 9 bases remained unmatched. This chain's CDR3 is CASTFSGSGADTQYF. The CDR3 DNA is TGTGCCAGCACCTTTAGCGGGAGCGGGGCAGATACGCAGTATTTT.

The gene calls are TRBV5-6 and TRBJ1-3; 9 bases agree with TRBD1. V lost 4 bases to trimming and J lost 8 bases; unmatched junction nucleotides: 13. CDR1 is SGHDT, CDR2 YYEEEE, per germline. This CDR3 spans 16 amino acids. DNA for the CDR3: TGTGCCAGCAGCGCAGTACGACAGGGGGATCTGCACACCATATATTTT. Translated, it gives CASSAVRQGDLHTIYF. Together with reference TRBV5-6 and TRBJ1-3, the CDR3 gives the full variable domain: DAGVTQSPTHLIKTRGQQVTLRCSPKSGHDTVSWYQQALGQGPQFIFQYYEEEERQRGNFPDRFSGHQFPNYSSELNVNALLLGDSALYLCASSAVRQGDLHTIYFGEGSWLTVV.

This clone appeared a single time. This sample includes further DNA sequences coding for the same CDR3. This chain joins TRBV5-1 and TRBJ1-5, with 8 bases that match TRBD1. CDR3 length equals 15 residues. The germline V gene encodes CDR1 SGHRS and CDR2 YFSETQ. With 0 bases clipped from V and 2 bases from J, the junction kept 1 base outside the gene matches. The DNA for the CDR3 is TGCGCCAGCAGCTTGGAGGGACAGGGCAATCAGCCCCAGCATTTT. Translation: CASSLEGQGNQPQHF.

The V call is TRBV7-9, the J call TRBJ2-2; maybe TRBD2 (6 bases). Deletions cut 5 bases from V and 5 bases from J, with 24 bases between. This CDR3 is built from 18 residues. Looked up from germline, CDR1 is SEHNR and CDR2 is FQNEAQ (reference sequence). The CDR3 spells CASSPRVLAPRGTGELFF. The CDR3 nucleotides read TGTGCCAGCAGCCCAAGGGTACTAGCACCCCGCGGGACCGGGGAGCTGTTTTTT.

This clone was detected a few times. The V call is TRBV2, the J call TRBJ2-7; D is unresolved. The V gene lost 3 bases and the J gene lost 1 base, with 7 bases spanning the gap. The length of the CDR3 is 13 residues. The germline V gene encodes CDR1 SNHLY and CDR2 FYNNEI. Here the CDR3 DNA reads TGTGCCAGCAGTGAGTCCACATCCTACGAGCAGTACTTC. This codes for CASSESTSYEQYF.

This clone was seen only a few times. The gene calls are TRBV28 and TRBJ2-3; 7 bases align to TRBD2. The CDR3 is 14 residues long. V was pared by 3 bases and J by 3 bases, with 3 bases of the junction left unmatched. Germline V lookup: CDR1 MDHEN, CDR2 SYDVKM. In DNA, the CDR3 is TGTGCCAGCAGTTTCCCCGGGGGGACAGATACGCAGTATTTT. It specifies CASSFPGGTDTQYF. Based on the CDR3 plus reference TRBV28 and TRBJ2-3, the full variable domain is DVKVTQSSRYLVKRTGEKVFLECVQDMDHENMFWYRQDPGLGLRLIYFSYDVKMKEKGDIPEGYSVSREKKERFSLILESASTNQTSMYLCASSFPGGTDTQYFGPGTRLTVL.

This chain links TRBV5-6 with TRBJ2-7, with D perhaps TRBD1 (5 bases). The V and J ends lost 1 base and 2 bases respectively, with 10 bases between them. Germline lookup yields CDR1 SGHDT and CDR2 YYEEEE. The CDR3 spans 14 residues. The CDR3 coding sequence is TGTGCCAGCAGCTTGAGGGGTCCCACCTACGAGCAGTACTTC. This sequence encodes CASSLRGPTYEQYF.

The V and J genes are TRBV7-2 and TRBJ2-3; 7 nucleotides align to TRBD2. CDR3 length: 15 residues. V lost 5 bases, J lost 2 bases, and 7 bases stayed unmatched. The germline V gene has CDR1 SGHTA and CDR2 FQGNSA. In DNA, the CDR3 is TGTGCCAGCAGCCCAGTAGGACTAGACACAGATACGCAGTATTTT. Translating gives CASSPVGLDTDTQYF.

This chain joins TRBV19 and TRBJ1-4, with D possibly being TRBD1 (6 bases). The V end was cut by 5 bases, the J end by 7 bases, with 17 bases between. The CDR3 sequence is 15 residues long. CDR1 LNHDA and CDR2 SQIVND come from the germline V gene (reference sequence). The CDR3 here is CASSVRQELVEKLFF. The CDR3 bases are TGTGCCAGTAGTGTACGACAGGAGCTCGTTGAAAAACTGTTTTTT.

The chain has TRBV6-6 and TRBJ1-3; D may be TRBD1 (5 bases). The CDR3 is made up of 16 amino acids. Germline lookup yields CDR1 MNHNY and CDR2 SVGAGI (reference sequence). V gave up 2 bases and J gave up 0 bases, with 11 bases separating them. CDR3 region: CASSYTDSASGNTIYF. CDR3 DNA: TGTGCCAGCAGTTACACTGACAGCGCCTCTGGAAACACCATATATTTT.

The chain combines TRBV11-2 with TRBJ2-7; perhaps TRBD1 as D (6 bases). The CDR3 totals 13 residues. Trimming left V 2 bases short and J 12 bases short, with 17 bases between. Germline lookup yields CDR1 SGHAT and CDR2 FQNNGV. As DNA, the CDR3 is TGTGCCAGCAGCTTATGGGTCCGGGACAAAATGTACTTC. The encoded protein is CASSLWVRDKMYF.

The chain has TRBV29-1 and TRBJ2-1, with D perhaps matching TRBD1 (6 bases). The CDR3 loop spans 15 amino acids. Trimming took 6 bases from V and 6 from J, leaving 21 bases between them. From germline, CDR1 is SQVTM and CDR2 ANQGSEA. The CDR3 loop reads CSVDPQGRPGNEQFF. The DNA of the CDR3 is TGCAGCGTAGACCCACAGGGCAGGCCTGGCAATGAGCAGTTCTTC.